This TCR beta chain is drawn from a study of blood T cell repertoires in COVID-19. Sequencing used immunoSEQ multiplex PCR; TCRdb keeps in-frame clones, though not all of them. Of about 280,000 clones in the sample, roughly 85% are singletons; the top ten hold roughly a tenth. With 2 bases removed from V and 2 bases from J, the gap between germline ends came to 11 bases. The CDR3 runs 15 residues. Germline lookup yields CDR1 SNHLY and CDR2 FYNNEI. The sequenced sample consisted of peripheral blood. The TCR originated in a woman aged 45-60 years who had recovered from COVID-19. The chain has TRBV2 and TRBJ2-3; D is perhaps TRBD1 (5 bases). CDR3 protein: CASSEQGMTTDTQYF. DNA of the CDR3: TGTGCCAGCAGTGAACAGGGTATGACCACAGATACGCAGTATTTT. Supplemented by reference TRBV2 and TRBJ2-3, the full variable domain reads EPEVTQTPSHQVTQMGQEVILRCVPISNHLYFYWYRQILGQKVEFLVSFYNNEISEKSEIFDDQFSVERPDGSNFTLKIRSTKLEDSAMYFCASSEQGMTTDTQYFGPGTRLTVL.